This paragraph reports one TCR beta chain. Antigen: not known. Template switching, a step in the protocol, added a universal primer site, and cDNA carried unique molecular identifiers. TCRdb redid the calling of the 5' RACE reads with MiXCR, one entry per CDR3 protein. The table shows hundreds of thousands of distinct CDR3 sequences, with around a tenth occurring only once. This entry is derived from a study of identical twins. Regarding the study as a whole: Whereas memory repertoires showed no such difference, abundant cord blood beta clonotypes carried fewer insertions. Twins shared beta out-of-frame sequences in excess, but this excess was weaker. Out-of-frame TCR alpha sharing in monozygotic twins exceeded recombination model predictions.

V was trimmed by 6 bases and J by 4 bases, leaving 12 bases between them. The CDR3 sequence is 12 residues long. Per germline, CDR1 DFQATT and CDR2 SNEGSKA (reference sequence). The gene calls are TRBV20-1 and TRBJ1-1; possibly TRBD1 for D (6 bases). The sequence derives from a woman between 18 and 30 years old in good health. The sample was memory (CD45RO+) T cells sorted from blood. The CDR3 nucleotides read TGCAGTGCACCGGACAGACTCACTGAAGCTTTCTTT. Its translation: CSAPDRLTEAFF.